The sequence of this T cell receptor (beta chain) was determined in a study of shared T cell receptors in the human thymus. The V and J ends lost 3 bases and 4 bases respectively, with 6 bases between them. This CDR3 spans 13 amino acids. Germline lookup yields CDR1 MNHEY and CDR2 SMNVEV (reference sequence). Only in-frame clones appear in the TCRdb table, and some are missing; sequencing was by immunoSEQ multiplex PCR. The table has 640,000 or so clones, roughly 86% seen once. These data were likewise used in another study, on human thymus T cells. That work states: Congenital heart defects were the reason for the corrective surgery that the donors, healthy Finnish infants, were having. Surgeons resected thymus tissue during corrective heart surgery.

The sequencing sample was made of thymocytes. The V call is TRBV27, the J call TRBJ2-2, with D possibly matching TRBD1 (5 bases). This sequence was found in a boy less than two years old with a congenital heart defect. For the CDR3, the DNA is TGTGCCAGCAGTTTCCAGGGCACCGGGGAGCTGTTTTTT. The encoded protein is CASSFQGTGELFF.